The clone carrying this TCR beta chain came up once. Its specificity is not known. The record originates from a study of T cell responses to AZD1222 COVID-19 vaccine. It was second doses at about 4 or about 12 weeks that were pooled. Notes on the study in general: Following two doses of AZD1222, Spike-specific TCR breadth and depth rose. Donors in the cohort were predominantly white British and more often female, and clonal diversity was possibly underestimated.

The CDR3 is 17 amino acids. The J segment lost 2 bases and the V segment lost 0 bases, leaving 10 bases of the junction unmatched. Germline CDR1 SGHDT, CDR2 YYEEEE. Some clones are missing from TCRdb's copy, which holds only in-frame ones; the method was immunoSEQ multiplex PCR. Altogether 100,000 to 120,000 clones are present, roughly 93% being singletons, with the ten largest covering approximately 2.8%. The sequence was collected from an adult who received the AZD1222 COVID-19 vaccine. The chain uses TRBV5-6 and TRBJ2-5; 7 nucleotides agree with TRBD1. The source material was peripheral blood, sampled 28 days after the second AZD1222 dose. CDR3 in DNA: TGTGCCAGCAGCTTGGCCCGGGACAGTATCCGGCAAGAGACCCAGTACTTC. Translation gives CASSLARDSIRQETQYF.